This T cell receptor (beta chain) derives from a study of cytomegalovirus exposure and HLA in healthy donors. The study's findings and limits: The study designated fewer than 200 TCR beta chains cytomegalovirus-associated. Upon later analysis, TCR association rates were observed to vary by HLA locus, being highest for DRB1 and lowest for HLA-C.

CDR3 length: 13 residues. Trimming removed 7 bases from V and 8 bases from J, with 17 bases in between. Germline V gene data show CDR1 as MNHNY and CDR2 as SVGAGI (reference sequence). Notes on this clone: Its antigen is still unknown.

PCR employed 60 Vbeta and 13 Jbeta primers. Data came from immunoSEQ multiplex PCR; TCRdb stores just in-frame clones and leaves some out. This sample has roughly 100,000 clones; 65% to 80% occur once, and the top ten carry about 9.4%. The sequencing input was PBMCs. This TCR was sampled from a man aged 50 to 59 in good health and CMV-seronegative. The V gene is TRBV6-6, the J gene TRBJ1-2; D possibly corresponds to TRBD1 (5 bases). Here the CDR3 DNA reads TGTGCCAGCACTAGTCGGGGGGGTAACGGCTACACCTTC. Amino acid sequence: CASTSRGGNGYTF.